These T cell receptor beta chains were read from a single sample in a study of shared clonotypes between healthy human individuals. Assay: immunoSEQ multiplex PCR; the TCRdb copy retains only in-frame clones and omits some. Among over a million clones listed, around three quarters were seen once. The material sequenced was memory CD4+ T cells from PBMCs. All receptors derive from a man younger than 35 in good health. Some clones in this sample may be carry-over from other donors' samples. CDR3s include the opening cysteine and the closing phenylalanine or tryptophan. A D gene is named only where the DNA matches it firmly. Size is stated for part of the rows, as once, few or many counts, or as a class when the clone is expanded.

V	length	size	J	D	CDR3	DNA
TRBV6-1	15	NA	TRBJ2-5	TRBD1	CASSERLGGGETQYF	TGTGCCAGCAGTGAAAGGCTAGGGGGCGGGGAGACCCAGTACTTC
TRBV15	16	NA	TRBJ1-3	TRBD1	CATSRRGQGRGNTIYF	TGTGCCACCAGTCGACGGGGACAGGGGAGGGGAAACACCATATATTTT
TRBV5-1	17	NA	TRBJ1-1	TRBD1	CASSLSDRVWSGTEAFF	TGCGCCAGCAGCTTGAGTGACAGGGTATGGAGCGGCACTGAAGCTTTCTTT
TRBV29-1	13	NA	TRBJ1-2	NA	CSVEDPGHKGYTF	TGCAGCGTTGAAGATCCAGGACATAAGGGCTACACCTTC
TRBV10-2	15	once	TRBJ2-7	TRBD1	CASRMGQGGPYEQYF	TGCGCCAGCAGGATGGGACAGGGGGGCCCCTACGAGCAGTACTTC
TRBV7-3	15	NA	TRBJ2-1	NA	CASSLRLPEGNEQFF	TGTGCCAGCAGCTTAAGGCTACCAGAGGGGAATGAGCAGTTCTTC
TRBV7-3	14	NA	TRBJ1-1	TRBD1	CASSHSGTGSEAFF	TGTGCCAGCAGCCATTCCGGGACAGGGAGTGAAGCTTTCTTT
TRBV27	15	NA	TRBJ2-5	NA	CASSLNSLLYETQYF	TGTGCCAGCAGTTTAAACTCCCTGTTATACGAGACCCAGTACTTC
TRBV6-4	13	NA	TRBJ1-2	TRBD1	CASRMGQNYGYTF	TGTGCCAGCAGGATGGGACAGAACTATGGCTACACCTTC
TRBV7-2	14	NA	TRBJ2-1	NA	CASSFYGGQNEQFF	TGTGCCAGCAGCTTTTATGGGGGGCAGAATGAGCAGTTCTTC
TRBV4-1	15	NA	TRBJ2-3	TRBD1	CASSTRQGRTDTQYF	TGCGCCAGCAGCACCCGACAGGGACGCACAGATACGCAGTATTTT
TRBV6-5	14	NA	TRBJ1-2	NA	CASSYDGPNYGYTF	TGTGCCAGCAGTTACGACGGGCCGAACTATGGCTACACCTTC
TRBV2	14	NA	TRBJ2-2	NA	CASSERQITGELFF	TGTGCCAGCAGTGAAAGGCAGATCACCGGGGAGCTGTTTTTT
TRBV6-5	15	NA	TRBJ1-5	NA	CASSSAGLANQPQHF	TGTGCCAGCAGTTCCGCGGGGCTGGCAAATCAGCCCCAGCATTTT
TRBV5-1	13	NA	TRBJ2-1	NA	CASSLGSYNEQFF	TGCGCCAGCAGCTTGGGGTCCTACAATGAGCAGTTCTTC
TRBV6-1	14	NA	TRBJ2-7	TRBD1	CASSEGDRGSEQYF	TGTGCCAGCAGTGAAGGGGACAGGGGAAGCGAGCAGTACTTC
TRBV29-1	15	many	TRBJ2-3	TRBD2	CSVVGTSGSPDTQYF	TGCAGCGTTGTTGGGACTAGCGGGAGTCCAGATACGCAGTATTTT
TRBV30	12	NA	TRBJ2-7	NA	CAWSAAGGNQYF	TGTGCCTGGAGCGCCGCTGGAGGGAATCAGTACTTC
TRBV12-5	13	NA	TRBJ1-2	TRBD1	CASGADRVYGYTF	TGTGCTAGTGGGGCGGACAGGGTCTATGGCTACACCTTC
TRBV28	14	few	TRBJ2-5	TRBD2	CASRLAGVVETQYF	TGTGCCAGCAGGTTAGCGGGAGTTGTGGAGACCCAGTACTTC
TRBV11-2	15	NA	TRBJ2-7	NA	CASSPLLPPLGGQYF	TGTGCCAGCAGCCCACTTTTACCCCCACTAGGTGGGCAGTACTTC
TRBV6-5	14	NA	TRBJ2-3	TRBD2	CASSYRLAEDTQYF	TGTGCCAGCAGTTACAGGCTAGCGGAAGATACGCAGTATTTT
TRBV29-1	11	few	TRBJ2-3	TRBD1	CSAGTADTQYF	TGCAGCGCGGGGACAGCAGATACGCAGTATTTT
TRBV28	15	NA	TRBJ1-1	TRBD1	CASSPRGEGATEAFF	TGTGCCAGCAGTCCCCGTGGAGAGGGGGCCACTGAAGCTTTCTTT
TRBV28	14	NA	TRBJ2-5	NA	CASSLAGGGETQYF	TGTGCCAGCAGTTTGGCGGGTGGTGGAGAGACCCAGTACTTC
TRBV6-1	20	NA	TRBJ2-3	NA	CASSEAIQGGLAASTDTQYF	TGTGCCAGCAGTGAAGCAATACAGGGGGGGCTAGCAGCAAGCACAGATACGCAGTATTTT
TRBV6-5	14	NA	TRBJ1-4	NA	CASSLNRANEKLFF	TGTGCCAGCAGTTTGAACCGAGCGAATGAAAAACTGTTTTTT
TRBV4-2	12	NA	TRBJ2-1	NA	CASSHNPGPQFF	TGTGCCAGCAGCCATAACCCGGGACCCCAGTTCTTC
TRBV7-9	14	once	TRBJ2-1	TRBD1	CASQPRDRNNEQFF	TGTGCCAGCCAGCCCCGGGACAGGAACAATGAGCAGTTCTTC
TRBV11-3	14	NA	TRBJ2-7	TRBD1	CASSTRQGAREQYF	TGTGCCAGCAGCACCCGACAGGGGGCAAGGGAGCAGTACTTC
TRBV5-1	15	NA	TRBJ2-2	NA	CASSPRTDGTGELFF	TGCGCCAGCAGCCCCCGTACAGATGGCACCGGGGAGCTGTTTTTT
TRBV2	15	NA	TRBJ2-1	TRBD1	CASSIGTGYYNEQFF	TGTGCCAGCAGCATCGGGACAGGGTATTACAATGAGCAGTTCTTC
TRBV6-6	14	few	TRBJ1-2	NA	CASSSSGSFYGYTF	TGTGCCAGCAGTTCCTCCGGGAGCTTCTATGGCTACACCTTC
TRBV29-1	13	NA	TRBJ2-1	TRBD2	CSAGAGTRNEQFF	TGCAGCGCCGGAGCGGGAACCAGGAATGAGCAGTTCTTC
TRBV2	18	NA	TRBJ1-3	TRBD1	CASRSIPRQGAAGNTIYF	TGTGCCAGCAGATCGATCCCCCGACAGGGGGCGGCTGGAAACACCATATATTTT
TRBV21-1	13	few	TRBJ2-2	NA	CASRSLGADRLFF	TGTGCCAGCAGATCCCTGGGGGCGGACAGGCTGTTTTTT
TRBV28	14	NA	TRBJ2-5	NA	CASSGDQVGETQYF	TGTGCCAGCAGTGGGGATCAGGTCGGGGAGACCCAGTACTTC
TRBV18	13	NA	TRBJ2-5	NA	CASSPGVGETQYF	TGTGCCAGCTCACCCGGGGTAGGAGAGACCCAGTACTTC
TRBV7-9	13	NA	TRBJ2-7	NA	CASSLPPVYEQYF	TGTGCCAGCAGCTTACCCCCCGTATACGAGCAGTACTTC
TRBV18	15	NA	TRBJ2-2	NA	CASSPQGQGAGELFF	TGTGCCAGCTCACCTCAGGGGCAGGGCGCCGGGGAGCTGTTTTTT
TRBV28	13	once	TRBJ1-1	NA	CASSFGGYTEAFF	TGTGCCAGCAGTTTCGGGGGTTACACTGAAGCTTTCTTT
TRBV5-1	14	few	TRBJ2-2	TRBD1	CASGQGAGIDVLFF	TGCGCCAGCGGACAGGGGGCGGGTATTGACGTGCTGTTTTTT
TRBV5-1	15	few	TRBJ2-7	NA	CASSQQGVGGSEQYF	TGCGCCAGCAGCCAACAGGGTGTGGGGGGTTCCGAGCAGTACTTC
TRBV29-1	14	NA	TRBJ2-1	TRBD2	CSARSGRGGNEQFF	TGCAGCGCCCGCAGCGGGAGGGGGGGTAATGAGCAGTTCTTC
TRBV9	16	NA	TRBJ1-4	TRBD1	CASSGSRGGETGKLFF	TGTGCCAGCAGCGGGAGCCGCGGGGGCGAGACAGGGAAACTGTTTTTT
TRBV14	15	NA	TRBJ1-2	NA	CASSQGGYSNYGYTF	TGTGCCAGCAGCCAAGGGGGATATTCTAACTATGGCTACACCTTC
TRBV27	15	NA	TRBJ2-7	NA	CASSLSAAATYEQYF	TGTGCCAGCAGTTTAAGCGCGGCGGCAACCTACGAGCAGTACTTC
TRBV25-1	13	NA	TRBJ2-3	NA	CASSDNRADTQYF	TGTGCCAGCAGTGATAACAGGGCAGATACGCAGTATTTT
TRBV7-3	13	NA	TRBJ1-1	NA	CASSINMNTEAFF	TGTGCCAGCAGCATTAACATGAACACTGAAGCTTTCTTT
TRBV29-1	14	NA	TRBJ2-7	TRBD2	CSARGTGEGNEQYF	TGCAGCGCGCGGGGTACGGGGGAGGGTAACGAGCAGTACTTC
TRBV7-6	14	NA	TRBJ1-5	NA	CASSKGVGNQPQHF	TGTGCCAGCAGCAAGGGCGTTGGCAATCAGCCCCAGCATTTT
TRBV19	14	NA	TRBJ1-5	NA	CATGHRGKGQPQHF	TGTGCCACCGGCCATCGGGGGAAGGGACAGCCCCAGCATTTT
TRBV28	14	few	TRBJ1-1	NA	CASSLSTGNTEAFF	TGTGCCAGCAGTTTGTCGACAGGGAACACTGAAGCTTTCTTT
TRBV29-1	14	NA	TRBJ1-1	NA	CSVEGGKGSTEAFF	TGCAGCGTTGAAGGGGGCAAGGGGTCCACTGAAGCTTTCTTT
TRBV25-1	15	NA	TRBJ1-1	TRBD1	CASSPGDRGNTEAFF	TGTGCCAGCAGTCCGGGGGACAGGGGGAACACTGAAGCTTTCTTT
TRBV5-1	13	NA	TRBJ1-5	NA	CASSEGANQPQHF	TGCGCCAGCTCCGAAGGGGCGAATCAGCCCCAGCATTTT
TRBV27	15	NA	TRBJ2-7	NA	CASSSGGRERREQYF	TGTGCCAGCAGTTCGGGTGGACGGGAGCGGCGCGAGCAGTACTTC
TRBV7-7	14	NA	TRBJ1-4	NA	CASSPMEGSGKLFF	TGTGCCAGCAGCCCAATGGAGGGTTCGGGAAAACTGTTTTTT